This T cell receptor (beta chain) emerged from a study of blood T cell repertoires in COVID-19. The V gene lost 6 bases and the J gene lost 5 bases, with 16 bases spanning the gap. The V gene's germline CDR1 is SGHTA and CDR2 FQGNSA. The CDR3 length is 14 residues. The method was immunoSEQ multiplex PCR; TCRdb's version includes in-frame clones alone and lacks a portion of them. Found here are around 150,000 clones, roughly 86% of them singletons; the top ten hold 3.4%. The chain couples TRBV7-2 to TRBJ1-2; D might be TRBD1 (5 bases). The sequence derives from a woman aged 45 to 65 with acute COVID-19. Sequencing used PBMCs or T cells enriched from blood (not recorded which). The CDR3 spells CASRVGGSNYGYTF. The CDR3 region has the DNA TGTGCCAGCAGGGTTGGGGGGTCAAATTATGGCTACACCTTC.